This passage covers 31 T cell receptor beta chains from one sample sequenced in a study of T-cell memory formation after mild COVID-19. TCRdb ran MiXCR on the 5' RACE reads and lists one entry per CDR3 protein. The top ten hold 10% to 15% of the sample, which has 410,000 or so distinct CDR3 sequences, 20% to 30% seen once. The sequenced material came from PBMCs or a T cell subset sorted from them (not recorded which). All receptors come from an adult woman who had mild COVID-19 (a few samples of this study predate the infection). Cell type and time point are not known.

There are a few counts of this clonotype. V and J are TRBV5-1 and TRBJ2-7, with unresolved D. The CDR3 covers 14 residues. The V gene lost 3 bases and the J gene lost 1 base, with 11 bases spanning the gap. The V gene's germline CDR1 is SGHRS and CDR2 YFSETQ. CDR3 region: CASSSLSGSYEQYF. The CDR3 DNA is TGCGCCAGCAGCTCCCTCAGTGGGTCCTACGAGCAGTACTTC.

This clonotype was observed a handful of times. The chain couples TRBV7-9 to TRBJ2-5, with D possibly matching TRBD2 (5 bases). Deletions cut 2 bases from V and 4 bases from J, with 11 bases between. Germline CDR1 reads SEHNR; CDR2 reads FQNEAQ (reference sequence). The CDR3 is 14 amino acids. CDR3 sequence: CASSLSGEGETQYF. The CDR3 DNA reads TGTGCCAGCAGCTTATCCGGGGAAGGAGAGACCCAGTACTTC.

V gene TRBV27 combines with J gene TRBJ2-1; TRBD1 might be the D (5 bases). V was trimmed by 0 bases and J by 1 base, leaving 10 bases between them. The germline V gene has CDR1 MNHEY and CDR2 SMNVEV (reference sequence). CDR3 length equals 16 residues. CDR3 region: CASSLSDIASYNEQFF. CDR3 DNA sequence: TGTGCCAGCAGTTTATCGGACATAGCATCCTACAATGAGCAGTTCTTC.

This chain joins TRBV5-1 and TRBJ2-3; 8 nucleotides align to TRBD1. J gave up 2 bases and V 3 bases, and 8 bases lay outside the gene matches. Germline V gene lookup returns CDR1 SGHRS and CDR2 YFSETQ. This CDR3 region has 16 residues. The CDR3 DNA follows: TGCGCCAGCAGCTCCCGGACAGGGAGTTACACAGATACGCAGTATTTT. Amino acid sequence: CASSSRTGSYTDTQYF.

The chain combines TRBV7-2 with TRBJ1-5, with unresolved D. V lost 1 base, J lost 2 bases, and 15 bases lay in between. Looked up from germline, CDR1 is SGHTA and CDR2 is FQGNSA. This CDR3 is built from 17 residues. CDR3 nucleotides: TGTGCCAGCAGCTTAGGGCCGAACCTAGTGGGCAATCAGCCCCAGCATTTT. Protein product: CASSLGPNLVGNQPQHF.

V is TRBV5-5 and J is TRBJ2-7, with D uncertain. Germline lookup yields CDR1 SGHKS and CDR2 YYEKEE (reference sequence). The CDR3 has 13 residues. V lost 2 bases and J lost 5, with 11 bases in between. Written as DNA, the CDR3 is TGTGCCAGCAGCTTTCCCCATGGCAACGAGCAGTACTTC. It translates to CASSFPHGNEQYF.

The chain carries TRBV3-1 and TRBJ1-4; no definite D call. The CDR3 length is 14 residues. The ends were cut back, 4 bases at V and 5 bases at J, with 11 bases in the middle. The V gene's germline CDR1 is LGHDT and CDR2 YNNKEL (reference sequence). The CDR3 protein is CASSLSFYNEKLFF. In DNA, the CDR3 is TGTGCCAGCAGCCTGTCTTTCTACAATGAAAAACTGTTTTTT.

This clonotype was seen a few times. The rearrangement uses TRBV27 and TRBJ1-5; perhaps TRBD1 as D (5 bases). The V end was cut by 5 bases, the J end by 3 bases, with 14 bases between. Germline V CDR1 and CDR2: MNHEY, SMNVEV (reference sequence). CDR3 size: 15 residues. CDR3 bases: TGTGCCAGCAGTCTAGTGCCAGGGTTCAATCAGCCCCAGCATTTT. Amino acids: CASSLVPGFNQPQHF.

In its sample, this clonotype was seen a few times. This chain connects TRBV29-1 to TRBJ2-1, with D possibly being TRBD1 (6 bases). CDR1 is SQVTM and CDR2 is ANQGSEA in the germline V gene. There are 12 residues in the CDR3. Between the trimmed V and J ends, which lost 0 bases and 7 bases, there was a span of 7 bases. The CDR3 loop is CSVEDQGNEQFF. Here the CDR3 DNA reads TGCAGCGTTGAAGACCAGGGGAATGAGCAGTTCTTC.

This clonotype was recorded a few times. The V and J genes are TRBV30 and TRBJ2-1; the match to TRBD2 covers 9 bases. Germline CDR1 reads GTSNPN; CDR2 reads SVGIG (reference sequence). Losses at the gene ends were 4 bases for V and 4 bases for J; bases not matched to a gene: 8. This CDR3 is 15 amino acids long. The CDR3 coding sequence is TGTGCCTGGACCCGGGATAGCGGGGGATACAATGAGCAGTTCTTC. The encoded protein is CAWTRDSGGYNEQFF.

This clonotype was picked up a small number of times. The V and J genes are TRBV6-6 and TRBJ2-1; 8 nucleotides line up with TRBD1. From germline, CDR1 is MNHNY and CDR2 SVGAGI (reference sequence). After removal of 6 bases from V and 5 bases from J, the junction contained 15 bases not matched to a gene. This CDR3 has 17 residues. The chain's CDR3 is CASSPLTGTGPHNEQFF. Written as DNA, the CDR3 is TGTGCCAGCAGCCCTCTTACCGGGACAGGACCTCACAATGAGCAGTTCTTC.

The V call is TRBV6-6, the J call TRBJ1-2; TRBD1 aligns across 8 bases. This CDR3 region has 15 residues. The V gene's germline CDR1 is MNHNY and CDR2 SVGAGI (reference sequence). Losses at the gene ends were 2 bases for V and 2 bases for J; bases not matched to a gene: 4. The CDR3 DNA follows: TGTGCCAGCAGTTACCAGACAGGGGTGAACTATGGCTACACCTTC. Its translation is CASSYQTGVNYGYTF.

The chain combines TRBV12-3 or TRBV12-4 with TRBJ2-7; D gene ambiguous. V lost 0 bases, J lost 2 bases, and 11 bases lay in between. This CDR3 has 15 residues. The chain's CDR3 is CASSLAIARAYEQYF. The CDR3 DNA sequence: TGTGCCAGCAGTTTAGCGATAGCCAGAGCCTACGAGCAGTACTTC.

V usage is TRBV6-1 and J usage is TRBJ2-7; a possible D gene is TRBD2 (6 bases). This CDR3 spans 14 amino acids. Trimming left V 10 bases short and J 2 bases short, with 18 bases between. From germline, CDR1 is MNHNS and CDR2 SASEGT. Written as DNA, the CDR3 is TGTGCCACAAGAATAGCGGCTCCTCCCTACGAGCAGTACTTC. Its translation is CATRIAAPPYEQYF.

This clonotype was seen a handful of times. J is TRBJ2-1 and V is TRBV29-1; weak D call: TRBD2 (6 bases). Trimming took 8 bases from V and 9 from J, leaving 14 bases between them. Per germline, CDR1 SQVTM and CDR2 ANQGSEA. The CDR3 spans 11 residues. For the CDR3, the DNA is TGCAGCTTTGGGGGGAGCGGTGAGCAGTTCTTC. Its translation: CSFGGSGEQFF.

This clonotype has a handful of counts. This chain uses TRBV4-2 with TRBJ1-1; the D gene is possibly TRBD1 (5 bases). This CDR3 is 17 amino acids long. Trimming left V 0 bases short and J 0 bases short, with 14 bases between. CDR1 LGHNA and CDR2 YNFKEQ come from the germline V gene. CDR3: CASSQEDTGDMNTEAFF. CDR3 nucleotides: TGTGCCAGCAGCCAAGAGGATACAGGAGACATGAACACTGAAGCTTTCTTT.

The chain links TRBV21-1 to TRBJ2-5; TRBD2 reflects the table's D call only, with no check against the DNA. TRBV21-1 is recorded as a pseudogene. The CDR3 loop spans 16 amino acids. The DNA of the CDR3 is TGTGCCATCAATAATCTAGCGATGGGAATCAAAGAGACCCAGTACTTC. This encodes CAINNLAMGIKETQYF.

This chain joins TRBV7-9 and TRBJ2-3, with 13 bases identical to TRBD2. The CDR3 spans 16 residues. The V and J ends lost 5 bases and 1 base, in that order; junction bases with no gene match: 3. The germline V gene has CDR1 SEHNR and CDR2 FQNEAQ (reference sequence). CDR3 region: CASSTSGRAGTDTQYF. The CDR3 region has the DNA TGTGCCAGCAGCACTAGCGGGAGGGCGGGCACAGATACGCAGTATTTT.

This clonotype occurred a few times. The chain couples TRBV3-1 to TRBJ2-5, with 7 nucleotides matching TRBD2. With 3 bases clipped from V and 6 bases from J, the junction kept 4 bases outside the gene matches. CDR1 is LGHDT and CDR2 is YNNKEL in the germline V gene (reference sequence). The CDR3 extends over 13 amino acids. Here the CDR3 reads CASSQWEGQTQYF. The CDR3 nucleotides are TGTGCCAGCAGCCAGTGGGAGGGTCAGACCCAGTACTTC.

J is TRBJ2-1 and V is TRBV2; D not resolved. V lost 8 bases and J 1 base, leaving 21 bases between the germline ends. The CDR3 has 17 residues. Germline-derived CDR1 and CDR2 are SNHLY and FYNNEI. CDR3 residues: CASRYDRASYSYNEQFF. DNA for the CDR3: TGTGCCAGCCGCTATGACCGAGCTTCTTATTCCTACAATGAGCAGTTCTTC. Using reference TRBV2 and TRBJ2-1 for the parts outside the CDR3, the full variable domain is EPEVTQTPSHQVTQMGQEVILRCVPISNHLYFYWYRQILGQKVEFLVSFYNNEISEKSEIFDDQFSVERPDGSNFTLKIRSTKLEDSAMYFCASRYDRASYSYNEQFFGPGTRLTVL.

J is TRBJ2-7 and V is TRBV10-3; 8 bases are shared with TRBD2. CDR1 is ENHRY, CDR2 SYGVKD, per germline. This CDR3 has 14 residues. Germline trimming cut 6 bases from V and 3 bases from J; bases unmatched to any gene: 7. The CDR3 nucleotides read TGTGCCATCAGCCATCCCGGGACTAGCTACGAGCAGTACTTC. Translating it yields CAISHPGTSYEQYF.

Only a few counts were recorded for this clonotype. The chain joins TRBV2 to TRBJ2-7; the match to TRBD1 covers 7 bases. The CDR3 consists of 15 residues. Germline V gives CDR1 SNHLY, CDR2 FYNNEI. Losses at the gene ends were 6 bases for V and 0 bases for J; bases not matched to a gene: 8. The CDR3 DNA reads TGTGCCAGCAGGAGCTCGGGGACAGTCTCCTACGAGCAGTACTTC. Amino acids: CASRSSGTVSYEQYF.

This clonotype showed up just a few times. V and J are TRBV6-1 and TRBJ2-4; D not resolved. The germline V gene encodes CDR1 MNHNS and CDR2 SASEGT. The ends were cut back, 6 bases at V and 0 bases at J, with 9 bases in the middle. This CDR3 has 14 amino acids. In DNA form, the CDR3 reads TGTGCCAGCAGCGAGTACTTAGCCAAAAACATTCAGTACTTC. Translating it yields CASSEYLAKNIQYF.

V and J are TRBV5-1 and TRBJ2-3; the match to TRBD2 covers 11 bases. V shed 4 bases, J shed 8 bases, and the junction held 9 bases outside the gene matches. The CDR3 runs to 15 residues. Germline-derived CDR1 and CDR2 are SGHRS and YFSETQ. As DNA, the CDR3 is TGCGCCAGCAGCCCGGGGACTAGCGGTGTAGGTACGCAGTATTTT. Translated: CASSPGTSGVGTQYF.

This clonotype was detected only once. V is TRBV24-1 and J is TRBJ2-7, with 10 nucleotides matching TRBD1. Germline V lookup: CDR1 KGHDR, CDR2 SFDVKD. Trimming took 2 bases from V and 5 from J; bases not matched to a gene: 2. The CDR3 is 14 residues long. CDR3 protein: CATSDSGTGDEQYF. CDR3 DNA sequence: TGTGCCACCAGTGATTCCGGGACAGGGGACGAGCAGTACTTC.

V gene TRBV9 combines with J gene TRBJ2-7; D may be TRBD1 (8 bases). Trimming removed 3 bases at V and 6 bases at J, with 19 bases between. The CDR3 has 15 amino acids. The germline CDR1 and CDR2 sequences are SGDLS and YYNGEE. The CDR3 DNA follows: TGTGCCAGCAGCGCGGGAGGACAGGGTCTAGGCGAGCAGTACTTC. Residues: CASSAGGQGLGEQYF.

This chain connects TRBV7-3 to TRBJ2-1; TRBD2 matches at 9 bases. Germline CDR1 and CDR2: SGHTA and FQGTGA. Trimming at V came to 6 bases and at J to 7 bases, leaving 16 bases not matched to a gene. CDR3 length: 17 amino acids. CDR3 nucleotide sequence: TGTGCCAGCAGTCCCCGGCCCGGAGCGGGAGGTTTAAATGAGCAGTTCTTC. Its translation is CASSPRPGAGGLNEQFF.

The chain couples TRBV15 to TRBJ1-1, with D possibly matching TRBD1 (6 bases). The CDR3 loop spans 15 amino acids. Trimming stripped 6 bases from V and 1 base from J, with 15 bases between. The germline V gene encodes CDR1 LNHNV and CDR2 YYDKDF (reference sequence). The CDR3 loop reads CATRIRGTGNTEAFF. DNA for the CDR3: TGTGCCACCAGGATCAGGGGCACGGGGAACACTGAAGCTTTCTTT.

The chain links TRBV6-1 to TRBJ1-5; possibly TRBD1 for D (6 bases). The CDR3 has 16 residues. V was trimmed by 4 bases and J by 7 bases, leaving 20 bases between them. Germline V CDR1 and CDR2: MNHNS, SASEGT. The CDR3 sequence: CASSVGPGTLRQPQHF. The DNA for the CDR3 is TGTGCCAGCAGTGTGGGGCCCGGGACACTTAGGCAGCCCCAGCATTTT.

CDR3 sequence: CAISQGAGANVLTF. The DNA for the CDR3 is TGTGCCATCAGTCAGGGTGCTGGGGCCAACGTCCTGACTTTC. This chain uses TRBV10-3 with TRBJ2-6; D is possibly TRBD1 (5 bases). CDR1 is ENHRY, CDR2 SYGVKD, per germline. This CDR3 spans 14 amino acids. V was trimmed by 5 bases and J by 2 bases, leaving 7 bases between them.

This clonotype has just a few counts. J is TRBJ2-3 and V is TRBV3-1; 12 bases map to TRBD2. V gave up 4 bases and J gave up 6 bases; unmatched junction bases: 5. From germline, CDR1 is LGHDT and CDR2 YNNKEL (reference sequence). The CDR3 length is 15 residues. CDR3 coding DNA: TGTGCCAGCAGCCGACTAGCGGGGGCGGGGGATACGCAGTATTTT. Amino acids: CASSRLAGAGDTQYF.